This entry lists 14 T cell receptor beta chains sequenced from one sample in a study of control samples from healthy donors and cancer patients. Profiled with immunoSEQ multiplex PCR; TCRdb holds only in-frame clones, not every one. The data show roughly 120,000 clones, with more than 85% seen just once and 1.7% held by the top ten. Sample: PBMCs. The receptors stem from a man aged 50-60 years with head and neck cancer.

The chain is built from TRBV28 and TRBJ1-1; TRBD1 agrees at 8 bases. The germline CDR1 and CDR2 sequences are MDHEN and SYDVKM. V shed 4 bases and J 7 bases; nucleotides not matched to a gene: 14. The CDR3 sequence is 16 residues long. CDR3 DNA sequence: TGTGCCAGCAGTTCCATACTGACAGGGGCTGTGATTGAAGCTTTCTTT. Encoded protein: CASSSILTGAVIEAFF. Full variable domain (missing parts from reference TRBV28 and TRBJ1-1): DVKVTQSSRYLVKRTGEKVFLECVQDMDHENMFWYRQDPGLGLRLIYFSYDVKMKEKGDIPEGYSVSREKKERFSLILESASTNQTSMYLCASSSILTGAVIEAFFGQGTRLTVV.

J is TRBJ1-1 and V is TRBV7-2; perhaps TRBD1 as D (5 bases). The V end was cut by 1 base, the J end by 0 bases, with 9 bases between. The CDR3 totals 15 residues. The V gene's germline CDR1 is SGHTA and CDR2 FQGNSA. CDR3 coding DNA: TGTGCCAGCAGCTTAGGGGGGTACGTGAACACTGAAGCTTTCTTT. Translating gives CASSLGGYVNTEAFF.

The gene calls are TRBV5-1 and TRBJ2-3; D may be TRBD1 (6 bases). V was trimmed by 6 bases and J by 4 bases, leaving 18 bases between them. The CDR3 extends over 15 amino acids. The germline V gene has CDR1 SGHRS and CDR2 YFSETQ. The CDR3 region is CASTRSRTGPDTQYF. The CDR3 DNA follows: TGCGCCAGCACCCGGTCTCGTACAGGGCCAGATACGCAGTATTTT. The complete variable domain, with remaining parts taken from reference TRBV5-1 and TRBJ2-3, reads KAGVTQTPRYLIKTRGQQVTLSCSPISGHRSVSWYQQTPGQGLQFLFEYFSETQRNKGNFPGRFSGRQFSNSRSEMNVSTLELGDSALYLCASTRSRTGPDTQYFGPGTRLTVL.

V usage is TRBV9 and J usage is TRBJ1-3; TRBD1 might be the D (6 bases). The germline CDR1 and CDR2 sequences are SGDLS and YYNGEE. This CDR3 spans 17 amino acids. Trimming stripped 0 bases from V and 4 bases from J, with 17 bases between. The CDR3, as DNA: TGTGCCAGCAGCGTAGCAGGGGCACTAACGACCGGAAACACCATATATTTT. Residues: CASSVAGALTTGNTIYF. Together with reference TRBV9 and TRBJ1-3, the CDR3 gives the full variable domain: DSGVTQTPKHLITATGQRVTLRCSPRSGDLSVYWYQQSLDQGLQFLIQYYNGEERAKGNILERFSAQQFPDLHSELNLSSLELGDSALYFCASSVAGALTTGNTIYFGEGSWLTVV.

The rearrangement joins TRBV4-1 to TRBJ1-3, with D uncertain. CDR3 size: 18 residues. V was clipped by 3 bases and J by 4 bases, with 22 bases between them. The germline gives CDR1 MGHRA, CDR2 YSYEKL. CDR3 DNA: TGCGCCAGCAGCCATAGTTATTTGGACGCCCGGATGGGAAACACCATATATTTT. This codes for CASSHSYLDARMGNTIYF.

About this clone: A read error may account for a junction end that differs from germline. V gene TRBV19 combines with J gene TRBJ1-6, with TRBD1 matching 8 bases. Germline assignment: CDR1 LNHDA and CDR2 SQIVND (reference sequence). There are 15 residues in the CDR3. CDR3 amino acids: CASSTGGSSNSPLHF. The DNA of the CDR3 is TGTGCCAGTAGTACAGGGGGCTCCTCTAATTCACCCCTCCACTTT.

The chain has TRBV19 and TRBJ2-7, with D possibly TRBD2 on 6 matching bases. V was clipped by 5 bases and J by 1 base, with 15 bases between them. Germline CDR1 is LNHDA and CDR2 is SQIVND (reference sequence). This CDR3 is built from 15 residues. Written as DNA, the CDR3 is TGTGCCAGTAGTCCAGGGACTGGAGCGTCCTACGAGCAGTACTTC. Translated: CASSPGTGASYEQYF.

The rearrangement uses TRBV7-9 and TRBJ1-2, with TRBD1 as a possible D gene (5 bases). CDR1 and CDR2 (germline): SEHNR, FQNEAQ (reference sequence). There are 16 residues in the CDR3. V was clipped by 1 base and J by 10 bases, with 22 bases between them. For the CDR3, the DNA is TGTGCCAGCAGCTTAGTCGTGATCGGGCAGGGAAGTACCTACACCTTC. Protein: CASSLVVIGQGSTYTF. Based on the CDR3 plus reference TRBV7-9 and TRBJ1-2, the full variable domain is DTGVSQNPRHKITKRGQNVTFRCDPISEHNRLYWYRQTLGQGPEFLTYFQNEAQLEKSRLLSDRFSAERPKGSFSTLEIQRTEQGDSAMYLCASSLVVIGQGSTYTFGSGTRLTVV.

This CDR3 reads CASSMDPLYNEQFF. As DNA, the CDR3 is TGTGCCAGTAGTATGGACCCTCTCTACAATGAGCAGTTCTTC. V is TRBV19 and J is TRBJ2-1; D not resolved. CDR3 length: 14 residues. Trimming stripped 3 bases from V and 3 bases from J, with 9 bases between. Germline values: CDR1 LNHDA, CDR2 SQIVND (reference sequence). Full variable domain (missing parts from reference TRBV19 and TRBJ2-1): DGGITQSPKYLFRKEGQNVTLSCEQNLNHDAMYWYRQDPGQGLRLIYYSQIVNDFQKGDIAEGYSVSREKKESFPLTVTSAQKNPTAFYLCASSMDPLYNEQFFGPGTRLTVL.

This chain links TRBV7-8 with TRBJ2-2, with 13 bases fitting TRBD2. Germline lookup yields CDR1 SGHVS and CDR2 FQNEAQ. The CDR3 covers 18 residues. V shed 3 bases and J 5 bases; nucleotides not matched to a gene: 9. This CDR3 is CASSLGLLAGGPTGELFF. DNA of the CDR3: TGTGCCAGCAGCTTGGGCCTACTAGCGGGGGGGCCGACCGGGGAGCTGTTTTTT. Full variable domain (outside the CDR3, taken from reference TRBV7-8 and TRBJ2-2): GAGVSQSPRYKVAKRGQDVALRCDPISGHVSLFWYQQALGQGPEFLTYFQNEAQLDKSGLPSDRFFAERPEGSVSTLKIQRTQQEDSAVYLCASSLGLLAGGPTGELFFGEGSRLTVL.

V usage is TRBV5-1 and J usage is TRBJ2-3, with 14 bases matching TRBD2. CDR3 size: 16 residues. Per the germline V gene, CDR1 is SGHRS and CDR2 is YFSETQ. V was clipped by 3 bases and J by 5 bases; unmatched bases: 5. CDR3 bases: TGCGCCAGCAGCTCGGGACTAGCGGGGGTGGGAGATACGCAGTATTTT. Its protein is CASSSGLAGVGDTQYF. The whole variable domain, remainder taken from reference TRBV5-1 and TRBJ2-3, is KAGVTQTPRYLIKTRGQQVTLSCSPISGHRSVSWYQQTPGQGLQFLFEYFSETQRNKGNFPGRFSGRQFSNSRSEMNVSTLELGDSALYLCASSSGLAGVGDTQYFGPGTRLTVL.

The chain couples TRBV5-3 to TRBJ1-2; tentatively, D is TRBD1 (6 bases). TRBV5-3 is assigned to the ORF class and has an uncertain function. The CDR3 consists of 11 residues. V lost 2 bases, J lost 8 bases, and 7 bases lay in between. This CDR3 reads CARSFRGGYTF. The CDR3 nucleotides are TGTGCCAGAAGCTTCAGGGGAGGCTACACCTTC.

The V gene is TRBV28, the J gene TRBJ1-2; the match to TRBD1 covers 7 bases. This CDR3 has 15 residues. V lost 1 base and J lost 7; bases outside the gene matches: 9. Germline CDR1 reads MDHEN; CDR2 reads SYDVKM. CDR3 sequence: CASSLSGQERGGYTF. The CDR3 nucleotides are TGTGCCAGCAGTTTATCCGGACAGGAACGAGGTGGCTACACCTTC.

The CDR3 DNA is TGTGCCAGCTCACAGGACATTTTCACTAACACCGGGGAGCTGTTTTTT. Its protein is CASSQDIFTNTGELFF. The V and J genes are TRBV18 and TRBJ2-2; weak D call: TRBD1 (5 bases). This CDR3 comprises 16 residues. V shed 4 bases and J shed 2 bases, with 14 bases lying between them. In germline, CDR1 is KGHSH, CDR2 LQKENI.